Below, 23 T cell receptor beta chains from the same sample are listed, as sequenced in a study of OX40 agonist ivuxolimab in advanced cancers. Here immunoSEQ multiplex PCR was the method, and the copy in TCRdb shows in-frame clones only, minus some. The table has some 50,000 clones, around 94% seen once. The material sequenced was CD4+ or CD8+ T cells sorted from blood, taken in a trial of the OX40 agonist ivuxolimab. These receptors all stem from an adult with an advanced solid tumor such as melanoma, head and neck, liver or kidney cancer.

The rearrangement uses TRBV21-1 and TRBJ2-7; the table gives TRBD1 as D, unverified against the DNA. TRBV21-1 is assigned pseudogene status. This CDR3 region has 14 residues. The CDR3 region has the DNA TGTGCCAGCAGGACCGGGACAGGGATTAGCGAGCAGTACTTC. This gives the protein CASRTGTGISEQYF.

The chain recombines TRBV30 with TRBJ1-4, with D perhaps matching TRBD1 (6 bases). CDR3 size: 14 residues. CDR1 and CDR2 from the germline V gene are GTSNPN and SVGIG (reference sequence). V gave up 6 bases and J gave up 5 bases, with 16 bases separating them. CDR3 protein: CACPGGPSNEKLFF. DNA for the CDR3: TGTGCCTGTCCTGGGGGCCCCTCGAATGAAAAACTGTTTTTT. Looking up the rest from reference TRBV30 and TRBJ1-4 gives the full variable domain: SQTIHQWPATLVQPVGSPLSLECTVEGTSNPNLYWYRQAAGRGLQLLFYSVGIGQISSEVPQNLSASRPQDRQFILSSKKLLLSDSGFYLCACPGGPSNEKLFFGSGTQLSVL.

The rearrangement joins TRBV30 to TRBJ2-7, with TRBD2 as a possible D gene (6 bases). Germline V gene data show CDR1 as GTSNPN and CDR2 as SVGIG (reference sequence). With 1 base removed from V and 1 base from J, the gap between germline ends came to 17 bases. The CDR3 extends over 16 amino acids. The chain's CDR3 is CAWSEYFREASYEQYF. The CDR3 DNA is TGTGCCTGGAGTGAGTACTTCAGGGAGGCTTCCTACGAGCAGTACTTC. Based on the CDR3 plus reference TRBV30 and TRBJ2-7, the full variable domain is SQTIHQWPATLVQPVGSPLSLECTVEGTSNPNLYWYRQAAGRGLQLLFYSVGIGQISSEVPQNLSASRPQDRQFILSSKKLLLSDSGFYLCAWSEYFREASYEQYFGPGTRLTVT.

The chain uses TRBV4-1 and TRBJ2-3; the D is unclear. The CDR3 covers 17 residues. The V gene's germline CDR1 is MGHRA and CDR2 YSYEKL. V was pared by 3 bases and J by 4 bases, with 20 bases between. CDR3 DNA sequence: TGCGCCAGCAGCCAGGGCCCGAGTACCCTTCGACCAGATACGCAGTATTTT. Protein sequence: CASSQGPSTLRPDTQYF.

The chain recombines TRBV15 with TRBJ2-3; D unresolved. The CDR3 is 12 amino acids. Germline V gene lookup returns CDR1 LNHNV and CDR2 YYDKDF (reference sequence). V was trimmed by 5 bases and J by 3 bases, leaving 6 bases between them. The CDR3 is CATSPGTDTQYF. CDR3 sequence (DNA): TGTGCCACCAGCCCCGGGACAGATACGCAGTATTTT.

V gene TRBV28 combines with J gene TRBJ2-7, with TRBD1 matching 8 bases. Trimming removed 7 bases from V and 2 bases from J; junction bases left unmatched: 7. Germline CDR1 reads MDHEN; CDR2 reads SYDVKM. This CDR3 is 14 amino acids long. As DNA, the CDR3 is TGTGCCAGCACGGACAGGGCAAGTCCCTACGAGCAGTACTTC. Its translation: CASTDRASPYEQYF.

The V call is TRBV13, the J call TRBJ2-3; unclear D gene. CDR3 length: 14 residues. Germline CDR1 is PRHDT and CDR2 is FYEKMQ (reference sequence). The germline V and J ends were trimmed by 3 bases and 0 bases, with 7 bases remaining between them. CDR3 DNA: TGTGCCAGCAGCTTTCGTGACAGCACAGATACGCAGTATTTT. Protein product: CASSFRDSTDTQYF.

This chain uses TRBV2 with TRBJ2-3; D is possibly TRBD1 (6 bases). The CDR3 runs 14 residues. V lost 4 bases, J lost 4 bases, and 12 bases lay in between. Germline CDR1 SNHLY, CDR2 FYNNEI. The CDR3 loop is CASSARGTADTQYF. In nucleotides, the CDR3 is TGTGCCAGCAGTGCCAGGGGAACGGCAGATACGCAGTATTTT. Filled out from reference TRBV2 and TRBJ2-3, the complete variable domain reads EPEVTQTPSHQVTQMGQEVILRCVPISNHLYFYWYRQILGQKVEFLVSFYNNEISEKSEIFDDQFSVERPDGSNFTLKIRSTKLEDSAMYFCASSARGTADTQYFGPGTRLTVL.

This clone occurred once. The rearrangement uses TRBV28 and TRBJ1-5; TRBD1 agrees at 9 bases. Germline V gene sequence: CDR1 MDHEN, CDR2 SYDVKM. J gave up 5 bases and V 4 bases, and 3 bases lay outside the gene matches. CDR3 length: 14 amino acids. The CDR3 loop is CASSSRQGDQPQHF. The CDR3 region has the DNA TGTGCCAGCAGTTCACGACAGGGGGATCAGCCCCAGCATTTT.

V is TRBV7-2 and J is TRBJ2-1, with D possibly being TRBD1 or TRBD2 (5 bases each). The germline CDR1 and CDR2 sequences are SGHTA and FQGNSA. This CDR3 has 17 residues. V dropped 4 bases and J dropped 3 bases, with 19 bases sitting between them. CDR3 loop: CASSSTRGRADYNEQFF. In nucleotides, the CDR3 is TGTGCCAGCAGCTCCACTAGGGGTCGCGCCGACTACAATGAGCAGTTCTTC.

This chain connects TRBV6-5 to TRBJ2-7; possible D gene TRBD1, 7 bases. This CDR3 is 14 amino acids long. The V end lost 5 bases, the J end lost 1 base, and 12 bases lay between the germline ends. Germline assignment: CDR1 MNHEY and CDR2 SVGAGI. The CDR3 bases are TGTGCCAGCAGTGTTGCAGGGGGGTCCTACGAGCAGTACTTC. Its translation is CASSVAGGSYEQYF.

The chain combines TRBV13 with TRBJ2-6; D perhaps matches TRBD1 (5 bases). The CDR3 runs 18 residues. Germline CDR1 PRHDT, CDR2 FYEKMQ (reference sequence). Deletions cut 0 bases from V and 4 bases from J, with 16 bases between. This CDR3 is CASSLGLVGAGGANVLTF. CDR3 in DNA: TGTGCCAGCAGCTTAGGCCTGGTAGGGGCAGGAGGGGCCAACGTCCTGACTTTC.

Regarding this clone: The junction departs from the called germline gene at one end, perhaps through a read error. The chain links TRBV7-9 to TRBJ2-1, with 9 bases matching TRBD2. CDR1 is SEHNR, CDR2 FQNEAQ, per germline (reference sequence). The CDR3 runs 15 residues. The CDR3 spells CASSLVGLAYSEQFF. In DNA form, the CDR3 reads TGTGCCAGCAGCTTAGTCGGACTAGCGTACAGTGAGCAGTTCTTC. The full variable domain, rest sourced from reference TRBV7-9 and TRBJ2-1, is DTGVSQNPRHKITKRGQNVTFRCDPISEHNRLYWYRQTLGQGPEFLTYFQNEAQLEKSRLLSDRFSAERPKGSFSTLEIQRTEQGDSAMYLCASSLVGLAYSEQFFGPGTRLTVL.

V usage is TRBV2 and J usage is TRBJ2-3; TRBD2 aligns across 13 bases. This CDR3 has 17 residues. Germline assignment: CDR1 SNHLY and CDR2 FYNNEI. The V gene end was trimmed by 6 bases and the J gene end by 0 bases; junction bases not matched to a gene: 6. The chain's CDR3 is CASSPGLAGLSTDTQYF. The CDR3 DNA follows: TGTGCCAGCAGCCCGGGACTAGCGGGACTTAGCACAGATACGCAGTATTTT.

The chain links TRBV27 to TRBJ2-7; D is undetermined. Germline values: CDR1 MNHEY, CDR2 SMNVEV (reference sequence). This CDR3 region has 17 residues. Trimming removed 5 bases from V and 0 bases from J, with 20 bases in between. Here the CDR3 reads CASSPSSYRASSYEQYF. The CDR3 DNA reads TGTGCCAGCAGTCCCAGCAGTTATAGGGCCAGCTCCTACGAGCAGTACTTC.

The chain carries TRBV7-9 and TRBJ2-7; 8 bases agree with TRBD2. V shed 6 bases, J shed 3 bases, and the junction held 16 bases outside the gene matches. There are 17 residues in the CDR3. Germline CDR1 SEHNR, CDR2 FQNEAQ (reference sequence). The CDR3 region is CASRSVGKAGVRYEQYF. CDR3 nucleotide sequence: TGTGCCAGCAGGTCGGTCGGAAAAGCGGGAGTTCGCTACGAGCAGTACTTC.

This chain links TRBV7-2 with TRBJ1-5; 9 bases fit TRBD1. The V and J ends lost 7 bases and 6 bases, in that order; junction bases with no gene match: 10. In germline, CDR1 is SGHTA, CDR2 FQGNSA. The length of the CDR3 is 15 residues. As DNA, the CDR3 is TGTGCCAGCAACGAACCCGACAGGGGGTTTCAGCCCCAGCATTTT. Its protein product is CASNEPDRGFQPQHF.

The chain employs TRBV28 and TRBJ2-7, with a tentative D call TRBD1 (5 bases). Trimming shortened V by 5 bases and J by 3 bases, and 20 bases separated the two germline ends. Germline V gene data show CDR1 as MDHEN and CDR2 as SYDVKM. CDR3 size: 16 residues. CDR3 loop: CASSPLTVGPLYEQYF. Here the CDR3 DNA reads TGTGCCAGCAGTCCGTTGACAGTAGGACCACTCTACGAGCAGTACTTC.

The chain carries TRBV9 and TRBJ1-5; 7 bases line up with TRBD1. The CDR3 has 15 amino acids. V shed 0 bases, J shed 7 bases, and the junction held 7 bases outside the gene matches. Looked up from germline, CDR1 is SGDLS and CDR2 is YYNGEE. CDR3 region: CASSVGGGTEQPQHF. CDR3 coding DNA: TGTGCCAGCAGCGTAGGGGGAGGGACAGAACAGCCCCAGCATTTT.

The J gene is TRBJ2-3, the V gene TRBV6-1; no firm D call. Germline lookup yields CDR1 MNHNS and CDR2 SASEGT. There are 15 residues in the CDR3. V was cut by 4 bases and J by 2 bases, with 13 bases left in between. In DNA, the CDR3 is TGTGCCAGCAGTGGGACGTGGCTGAACACAGATACGCAGTATTTT. Its protein is CASSGTWLNTDTQYF.

This chain joins TRBV27 and TRBJ2-7, with TRBD2 matching 7 bases. Germline values: CDR1 MNHEY, CDR2 SMNVEV (reference sequence). Unmatched junction bases numbered 4, after V lost 2 bases and J lost 3 bases. CDR3 length: 14 residues. The CDR3 sequence is CASSLASGLYEQYF. DNA of the CDR3: TGTGCCAGCAGTTTAGCTAGCGGACTCTACGAGCAGTACTTC.

This clone was picked up a small number of times. This chain joins TRBV7-9 and TRBJ2-7; D is unresolved. Per the germline V gene, CDR1 is SEHNR and CDR2 is FQNEAQ (reference sequence). The V end lost 4 bases, the J end lost 3 bases, and 10 bases lay between the germline ends. This CDR3 spans 13 amino acids. Here the CDR3 DNA reads TGTGCCAGCAGCTACGAAACGGACTACGAGCAGTACTTC. Its protein product is CASSYETDYEQYF.

The chain has TRBV19 and TRBJ1-1, with D maybe TRBD1 (5 bases). The CDR3 sequence is 11 residues long. Germline CDR1 and CDR2: LNHDA and SQIVND (reference sequence). Trimming removed 5 bases at V and 7 bases at J, with 8 bases between. The CDR3 DNA reads TGTGCCAGTAGTGTCCAGGGTGAAGCTTTCTTT. Encoded protein: CASSVQGEAFF.